A selection of T cell receptor beta chains follows, all from one sample in a study of control samples from healthy donors and cancer patients. Data came from immunoSEQ multiplex PCR; TCRdb stores just in-frame clones and leaves some out. The table has roughly 50,000 clones, around 90% seen once. Material for sequencing was PBMCs. The receptors originated from a man aged 30-40 years with colorectal cancer. CDR3s include the opening cysteine and the closing phenylalanine or tryptophan. A D gene is named only where the DNA matches it firmly. Only part of the rows carry a size: once, few, many, or a class if the clone is expanded.

D gene | clone size | J gene | V gene | CDR3 DNA | CDR3 protein
TRBD2 | - | TRBJ2-1 | TRBV4-3 | TGCGCCAGCAGCCAGGGGATTCTAGCGGGGCCACAGTTCTTC | CASSQGILAGPQFF
TRBD1 | - | TRBJ1-4 | TRBV5-6 | TGTGCCAGCACCACAGGGGACGCGAACGAAAAACTGTTTTTT | CASTTGDANEKLFF
- | few | TRBJ1-3 | TRBV4-3 | TGCGCCAGCAGCCAAGATGAGGGCCGTAGCTCTGGAAACACCATATATTTT | CASSQDEGRSSGNTIYF
- | - | TRBJ2-2 | TRBV19 | TGTGCCAGTAGTATCAGGCAGAGCACCGGGGAGCTGTTTTTT | CASSIRQSTGELFF
TRBD1 | - | TRBJ1-2 | TRBV4-3 | TGCGCCAGCAGCCAGTTCGGGACAGGGACTTTGAGGGACTATGGCTACACCTTC | CASSQFGTGTLRDYGYTF
- | - | TRBJ2-4 | TRBV3-1/TRBV3-2 | TGTGCCAGCAGCCAAGTACAGGACTTTCAGTACTTC | CASSQVQDFQYF
- | - | TRBJ1-1 | TRBV7-2 | TGTGCCAGCAGCCCTTCGGGGGTTGGGAGCGCCACTGAAGCTTTCTTT | CASSPSGVGSATEAFF
- | - | TRBJ2-1 | TRBV18 | TGTGCCAGCTCACCCAGGAATGAGCAGTTCTTC | CASSPRNEQFF
TRBD1 | - | TRBJ1-5 | TRBV19 | TGTGCCACCAAACCCCAGGGGGCTGGCAATCAGCCCCAGCATTTT | CATKPQGAGNQPQHF
TRBD1 | - | TRBJ1-2 | TRBV7-2 | TGTGCCAGCAGCCCACAAACCGACAGGGGCTATGGCTACACCTTC | CASSPQTDRGYGYTF